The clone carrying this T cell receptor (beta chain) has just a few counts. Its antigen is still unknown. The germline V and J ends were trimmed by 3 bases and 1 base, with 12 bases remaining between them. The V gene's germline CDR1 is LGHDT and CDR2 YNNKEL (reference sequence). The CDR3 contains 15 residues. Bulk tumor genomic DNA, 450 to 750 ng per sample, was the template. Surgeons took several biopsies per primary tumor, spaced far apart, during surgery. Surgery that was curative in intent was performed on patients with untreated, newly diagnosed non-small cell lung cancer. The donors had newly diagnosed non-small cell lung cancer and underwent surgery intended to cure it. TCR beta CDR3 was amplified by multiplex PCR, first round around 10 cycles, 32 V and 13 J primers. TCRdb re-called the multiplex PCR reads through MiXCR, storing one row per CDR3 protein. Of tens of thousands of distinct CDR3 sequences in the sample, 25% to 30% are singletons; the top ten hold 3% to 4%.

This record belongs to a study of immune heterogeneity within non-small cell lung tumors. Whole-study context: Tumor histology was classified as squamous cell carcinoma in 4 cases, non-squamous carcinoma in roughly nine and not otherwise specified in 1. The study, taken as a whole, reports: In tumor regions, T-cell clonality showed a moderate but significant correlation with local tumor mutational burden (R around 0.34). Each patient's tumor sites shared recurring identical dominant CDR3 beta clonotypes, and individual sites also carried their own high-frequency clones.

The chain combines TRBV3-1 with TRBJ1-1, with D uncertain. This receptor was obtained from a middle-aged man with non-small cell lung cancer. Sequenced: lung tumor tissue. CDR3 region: CASSQWVPGNTEAFF. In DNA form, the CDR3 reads TGTGCCAGCAGCCAGTGGGTTCCGGGGAACACTGAAGCTTTCTTT.